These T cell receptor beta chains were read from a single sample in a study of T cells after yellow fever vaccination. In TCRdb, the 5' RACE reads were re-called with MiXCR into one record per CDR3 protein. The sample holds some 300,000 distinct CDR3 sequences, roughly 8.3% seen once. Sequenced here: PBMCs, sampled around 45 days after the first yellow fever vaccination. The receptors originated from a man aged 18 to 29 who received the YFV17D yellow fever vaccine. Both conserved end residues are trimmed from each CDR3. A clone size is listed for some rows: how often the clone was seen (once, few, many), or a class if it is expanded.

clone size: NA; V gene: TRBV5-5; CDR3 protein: ASSLRGQPVWEQF
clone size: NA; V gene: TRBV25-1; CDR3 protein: ASGSTASSNYGYT
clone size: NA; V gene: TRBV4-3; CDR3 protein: ASSQFGGVVQEAF
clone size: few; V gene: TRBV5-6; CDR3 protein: ASSLGTGGNTEAF
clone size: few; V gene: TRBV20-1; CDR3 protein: SASPGGFARQF
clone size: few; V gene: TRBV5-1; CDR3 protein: ASSLARGGFDEQF
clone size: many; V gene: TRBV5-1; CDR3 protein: ASSLGQGLSIQY
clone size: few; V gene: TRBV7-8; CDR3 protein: ASRRDRQGAEQY
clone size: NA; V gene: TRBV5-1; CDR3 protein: ASSFDGMNTEAF
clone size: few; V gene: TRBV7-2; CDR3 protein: ASSSQGVGLYGYT
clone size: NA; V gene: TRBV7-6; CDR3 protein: ASSIDRKYEQY
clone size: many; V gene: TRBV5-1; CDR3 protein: ASSSRLAGVTDTQY
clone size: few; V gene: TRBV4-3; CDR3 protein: ASSQDWIGRRT
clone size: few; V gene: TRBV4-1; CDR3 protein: ASSQADGGQSSNQPQH
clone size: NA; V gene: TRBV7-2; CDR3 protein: ASSSWWGETRYGYT
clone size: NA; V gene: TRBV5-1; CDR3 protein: ASSLGTGFYNEQF
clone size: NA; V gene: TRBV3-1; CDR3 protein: ASITLRGQGDFAF
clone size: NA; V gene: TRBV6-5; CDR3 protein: ASSYYRGLGETQY
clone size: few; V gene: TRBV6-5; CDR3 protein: ASSYPRGGGELF
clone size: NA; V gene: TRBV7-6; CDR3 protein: ASSLAAATKAGELF
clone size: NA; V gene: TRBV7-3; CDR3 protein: ASRRTPTDTQY
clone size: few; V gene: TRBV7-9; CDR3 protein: ASSSMVETQY
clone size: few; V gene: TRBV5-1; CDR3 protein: ASSLKGVDRAAYNEQF
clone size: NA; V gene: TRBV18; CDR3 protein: ASHPGPAETQY
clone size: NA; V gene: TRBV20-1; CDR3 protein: SADHPTKNTIY
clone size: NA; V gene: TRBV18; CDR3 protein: ASSPPQWSGEETQY
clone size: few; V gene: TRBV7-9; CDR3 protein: ASSPQQGGQETQY
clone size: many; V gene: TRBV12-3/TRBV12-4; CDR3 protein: ASTRQNQETQY
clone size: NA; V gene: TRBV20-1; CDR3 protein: SARERVHEQY
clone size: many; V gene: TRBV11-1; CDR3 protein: ASSPASSGGSRNEQF
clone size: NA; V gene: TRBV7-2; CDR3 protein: ASTLGGAYTDTQY
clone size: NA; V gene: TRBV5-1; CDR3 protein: ASSPRGFGTSYEQY
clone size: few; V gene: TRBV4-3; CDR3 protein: ASSQAPPGLDYEQY
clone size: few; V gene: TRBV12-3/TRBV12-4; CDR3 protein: ASSLVGPGGAF
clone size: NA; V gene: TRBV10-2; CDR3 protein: ASSDWEGGETQY
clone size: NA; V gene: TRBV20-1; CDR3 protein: SARVLGGPGDTQY
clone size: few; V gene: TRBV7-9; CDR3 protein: ASSPWGGPYEQY
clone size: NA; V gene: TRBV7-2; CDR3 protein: ASSRTPETGNSPLH
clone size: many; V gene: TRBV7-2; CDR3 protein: ASLRGTSYSYNEQF
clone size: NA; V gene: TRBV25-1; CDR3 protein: ASSDSGLLGTYEQY
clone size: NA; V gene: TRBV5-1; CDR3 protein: ASSPGTGIYEQY
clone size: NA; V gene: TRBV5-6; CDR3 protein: ASSLGTPARLF
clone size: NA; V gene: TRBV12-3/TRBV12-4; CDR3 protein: ASNQGSGNTIY
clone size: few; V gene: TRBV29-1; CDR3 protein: SVDYGTGIVPASTEAF